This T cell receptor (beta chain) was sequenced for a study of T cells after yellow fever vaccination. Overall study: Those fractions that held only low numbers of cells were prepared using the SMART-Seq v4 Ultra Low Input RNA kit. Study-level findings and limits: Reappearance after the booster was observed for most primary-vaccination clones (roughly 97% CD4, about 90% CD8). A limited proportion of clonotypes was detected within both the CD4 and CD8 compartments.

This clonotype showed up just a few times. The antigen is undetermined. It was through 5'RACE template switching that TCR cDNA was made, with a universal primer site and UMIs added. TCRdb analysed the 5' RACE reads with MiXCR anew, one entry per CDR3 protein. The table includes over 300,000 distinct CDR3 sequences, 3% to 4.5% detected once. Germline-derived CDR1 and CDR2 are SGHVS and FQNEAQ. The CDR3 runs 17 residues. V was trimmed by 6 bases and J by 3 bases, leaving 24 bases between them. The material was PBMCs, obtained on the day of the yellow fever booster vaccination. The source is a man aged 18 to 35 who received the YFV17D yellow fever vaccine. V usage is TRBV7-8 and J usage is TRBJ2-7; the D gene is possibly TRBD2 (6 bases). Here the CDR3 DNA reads TGTGCCAGCAGACCTGGGGGGTCGGGGACGTCAAGCTACGAGCAGTACTTC. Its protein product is CASRPGGSGTSSYEQYF.